This TCR beta chain was sequenced for a study of T cells after yellow fever vaccination. V lost 4 bases to trimming and J lost 4 bases, with 8 bases between them. There are 12 residues in the CDR3. Looked up from germline, CDR1 is MNHEY and CDR2 is SVGEGT. TCRdb ran MiXCR on the 5' RACE reads and lists one entry per CDR3 protein. The table lists some 200,000 distinct CDR3 sequences, roughly 11% of them singletons. The chain uses TRBV6-2 or TRBV6-3 and TRBJ2-7; D possibly corresponds to TRBD1 (5 bases). The material sequenced was CD8+ T cells sorted from PBMCs, taken 15 days after the yellow fever booster vaccination. This receptor was identified in a man in his late teens or twenties who received the YFV17D yellow fever vaccine. The CDR3 is CASSWKGYEQYV. Here the CDR3 DNA reads TGTGCCAGCAGTTGGAAGGGGTACGAGCAGTACGTC.